This TCR beta chain was sequenced in a study of blood T cell repertoires in COVID-19 (dated by TCRdb to the early 2020s). Background for the entire study: Samples from collaborators originated in the United States, Italy and Spain and spanned both the acute and convalescent phases of COVID-19. The prospective study material was composed of cDNA or gDNA derived from T cells, B-cell-depleted T cells, or PBMCs. The dataset comprised deeply sampled blood TCRbeta repertoires from subjects exposed to, actively infected with, or recovered from COVID-19. A freely available public database, intended as a resource for researchers studying the immune response to SARS-CoV-2, is where the repertoires were released. The samples were drawn from the first 160 participants of the ongoing ImmuneRACE study and from 950 to 1,500 subjects provided by 6 global collaborators. A de-identified subject ID, COVID-19 status, age in years and sex were almost always included in the sample metadata. Where available, HLA class I and class II types were obtained from metadata supplied by the sample provider rather than from assay-based typing.

With regard to this clone: The antigen it binds to is not known. No base quality values were provided; no much bigger clone lies one nucleotide off.

The collaborating institutions used their own protocols to collect whole blood in K2EDTA tubes. For TCRbeta analysis, collaborators shipped samples in one of three forms: frozen whole blood, isolated PBMCs, or DNA extracted from either of those sample types. General study outcomes and caveats: The amount of clinical and demographic metadata varied by source and participant and was provided uncurated.

The germline V gene (reference sequence) supplies CDR1 MNHEY and CDR2 SMNVEV. Trimmed from V: 5 bases; trimmed from J: 4 bases; junction bases lacking a gene match: 6. The CDR3 sequence holds 16 residues, the cysteine and phenylalanine included. The DNA shown is the 48-base CDR3, in frame from base 1. TCRbeta CDR3 regions were amplified from genomic DNA by means of the immunoSEQ Assay, a bias-controlled multiplex PCR. Per the source publication's procedure: Nucleated cell counts per sample were estimated from amplification of reference gene primers within the assay. Sequence reads were collapsed and filtered to measure the absolute abundance of every unique TCRbeta CDR3 rearrangement. For each sample, productive Simpson clonality was calculated as the square root of Simpson's diversity index across productive rearrangements. TCRdb mirrors the immuneACCESS table, restricted to in-frame sequences. Some clones are absent from its copies; in checked studies, under half trace to an unresolved V gene, and the reason for the others is unknown. V and J calls and clone size follow that table, whereas D and trimming were derived from the DNA. The sample profile shows approximately 260,000 clones; around 83% of them were found once. The ten largest make up 9.5% to 15% of the sample.

The receptor was isolated from a woman aged 55-69 years with active or convalescent COVID-19. Sequenced: peripheral blood. The chain joins TRBV27 to TRBJ2-2, with TRBD1 identical over 11 junction bases. The CDR3 region reads CASSIGQGAGTGELFF. The nucleotides are TGTGCCAGCAGTATCGGACAGGGGGCCGGCACCGGGGAGCTGTTTTTT.